These T cell receptor beta chains were read from a single sample in a study of blood T cells in healthy people across ages. TCRdb passed the 5' RACE reads through MiXCR, listing each CDR3 protein once. The sample gives about 1,000,000 distinct CDR3 sequences, around 43% of which show up once; approximately 19% is in the top ten. The sample consisted of blood. These receptors were obtained from a woman aged 55-75 years in good health. Each CDR3 is given with its conserved first and last residue. D genes are given only for firm matches. The listing skips clone size in some rows; elsewhere it reads once, few, many or a size class.

V: TRBV5-1; J: TRBJ2-1; D: -; size: few; CDR3: CASSLEGTPFNEQFF; DNA: TGCGCCAGCAGCTTGGAGGGAACCCCTTTCAATGAGCAGTTCTTC
V: TRBV9; J: TRBJ2-7; D: TRBD2; size: -; CDR3: CASSVSSGDTYEQYF; DNA: TGTGCCAGCAGCGTGAGTAGCGGGGATACCTACGAGCAGTACTTC
V: TRBV20-1; J: TRBJ2-7; D: TRBD1; size: few; CDR3: CSAHPGQGVYEQYF; DNA: TGCAGTGCTCATCCGGGACAGGGGGTTTACGAGCAGTACTTC
V: TRBV24-1; J: TRBJ1-5; D: -; size: -; CDR3: CATSGHSSNQPQHF; DNA: TGTGCCACCAGTGGCCACTCTAGCAATCAGCCCCAGCATTTT
V: TRBV7-9; J: TRBJ2-2; D: -; size: -; CDR3: CASSMRDGGELFF; DNA: TGTGCCAGCAGCATGAGGGATGGCGGGGAGCTGTTTTTT
V: TRBV5-1; J: TRBJ2-1; D: TRBD1; size: once; CDR3: CASSLVQGARNEQFF; DNA: TGCGCCAGCAGCTTGGTACAGGGGGCGCGCAATGAGCAGTTCTTC
V: TRBV20-1; J: TRBJ2-4; D: -; size: -; CDR3: CSARTVQNIQYF; DNA: TGCAGTGCTAGGACAGTACAAAACATTCAGTACTTC
V: TRBV2; J: TRBJ1-2; D: TRBD1; size: -; CDR3: CASQTRDRSNDGYTF; DNA: TGTGCCAGCCAAACCCGGGACAGGTCCAATGATGGCTACACCTTC
V: TRBV29-1; J: TRBJ2-7; D: -; size: many; CDR3: CSAREFSYEQYF; DNA: TGCAGCGCCCGGGAGTTCTCCTACGAGCAGTACTTC
V: TRBV20-1; J: TRBJ2-5; D: TRBD2; size: -; CDR3: CSASERTSGETQYF; DNA: TGCAGTGCTAGTGAGAGGACTAGCGGAGAGACCCAGTACTTC
V: TRBV4-1; J: TRBJ2-1; D: TRBD2; size: few; CDR3: CASSQGLDSYNEQFF; DNA: TGCGCCAGCAGCCAGGGACTAGACTCCTACAATGAGCAGTTCTTC
V: TRBV7-9; J: TRBJ1-2; D: TRBD1; size: few; CDR3: CASSLDTGGYGYTF; DNA: TGTGCCAGCAGCTTAGATACAGGGGGCTATGGCTACACCTTC
V: TRBV5-1; J: TRBJ2-1; D: -; size: few; CDR3: CASSLGLSGLSSYNEQFF; DNA: TGCGCCAGCAGCTTAGGGTTATCGGGGCTCAGCTCCTACAATGAGCAGTTCTTC
V: TRBV12-3/TRBV12-4; J: TRBJ2-3; D: -; size: -; CDR3: CASSFTVDTQYF; DNA: TGTGCCAGCAGTTTCACGGTGGATACGCAGTATTTT
V: TRBV3-1; J: TRBJ2-5; D: TRBD2; size: few; CDR3: CASSHLGLAGQETQYF; DNA: TGTGCCAGCAGCCACCTCGGACTAGCGGGACAAGAGACCCAGTACTTC
V: TRBV3-1; J: TRBJ2-7; D: TRBD2; size: -; CDR3: CASSQGLAGEGEQYF; DNA: TGTGCCAGCAGCCAAGGACTAGCGGGAGAGGGTGAGCAGTACTTC
V: TRBV20-1; J: TRBJ2-4; D: TRBD2; size: -; CDR3: CSAAGAANIQYF; DNA: TGCAGTGCTGCGGGAGCGGCAAACATTCAGTACTTC
V: TRBV6-5; J: TRBJ1-1; D: -; size: -; CDR3: CASSTSWNTEAFF; DNA: TGTGCCAGCAGTACCAGCTGGAACACTGAAGCTTTCTTT
V: TRBV10-3; J: TRBJ2-3; D: -; size: -; CDR3: CAIRDPSTDTQYF; DNA: TGTGCCATCAGGGATCCTAGCACAGATACGCAGTATTTT
V: TRBV11-2; J: TRBJ2-2; D: TRBD1; size: -; CDR3: CASSPGGTGIGGELFF; DNA: TGTGCCAGCAGCCCAGGGGGGACAGGGATTGGCGGGGAGCTGTTTTTT
V: TRBV29-1; J: TRBJ2-1; D: TRBD1; size: few; CDR3: CSVEKGTGGNEQFF; DNA: TGCAGCGTTGAAAAGGGGACAGGGGGCAATGAGCAGTTCTTC
V: TRBV2; J: TRBJ1-2; D: -; size: many; CDR3: CASNYPGRPLNYGYTF; DNA: TGTGCCAGCAATTACCCGGGGAGGCCGCTTAACTATGGCTACACCTTC
V: TRBV27; J: TRBJ2-4; D: -; size: -; CDR3: CASRGGHDVQYF; DNA: TGTGCCAGCAGGGGGGGACACGATGTTCAGTACTTC
V: TRBV30; J: TRBJ1-4; D: -; size: -; CDR3: CAQRREKLFF; DNA: TGTGCCCAGAGGAGGGAAAAACTGTTTTTT
V: TRBV20-1; J: TRBJ2-5; D: TRBD2; size: -; CDR3: CSAKRSSGSFETQYF; DNA: TGCAGTGCTAAGAGGTCCAGCGGGAGTTTCGAGACCCAGTACTTC
V: TRBV10-3; J: TRBJ2-7; D: TRBD1; size: few; CDR3: CAISAPGQGSLEQYF; DNA: TGTGCCATCTCCGCCCCGGGACAGGGTTCTTTGGAGCAGTACTTC
V: TRBV4-2; J: TRBJ2-7; D: -; size: many; CDR3: CASSQGGSSYEQYF; DNA: TGTGCCAGCAGCCAAGGCGGCAGCTCCTACGAGCAGTACTTC
V: TRBV7-8; J: TRBJ1-1; D: TRBD1; size: -; CDR3: CASRYGQGPSNTEAFF; DNA: TGCGCCAGCAGATATGGACAGGGACCGTCAAACACTGAAGCTTTCTTT
V: TRBV4-1; J: TRBJ2-7; D: TRBD2; size: -; CDR3: CASSQISGSSYEQYF; DNA: TGCGCCAGCAGCCAGATTAGCGGGAGCTCCTACGAGCAGTACTTC
V: TRBV18; J: TRBJ2-7; D: -; size: -; CDR3: CASSPQKISASYEQYF; DNA: TGTGCCAGCTCACCACAGAAGATAAGTGCTTCCTACGAGCAGTACTTC
V: TRBV20-1; J: TRBJ1-2; D: TRBD1; size: -; CDR3: CSARDVRDRDNYGYTF; DNA: TGCAGTGCTAGAGATGTCCGGGACAGGGACAACTATGGCTACACCTTC
V: TRBV5-1; J: TRBJ2-1; D: TRBD2; size: -; CDR3: CASSLAGPAGPYNEQFF; DNA: TGCGCCAGCAGCTTGGCTGGTCCAGCGGGACCATACAATGAGCAGTTCTTC
V: TRBV20-1; J: TRBJ1-5; D: -; size: few; CDR3: CSALGGRGNQPQHF; DNA: TGCAGTGCCCTAGGGGGGCGAGGCAATCAGCCCCAGCATTTT
V: TRBV30; J: TRBJ1-1; D: -; size: -; CDR3: CAWSVSRGTEAFF; DNA: TGTGCCTGGAGTGTAAGCAGGGGAACTGAAGCTTTCTTT
V: TRBV7-9; J: TRBJ1-4; D: -; size: -; CDR3: CASSLSGEEKLFF; DNA: TGTGCCAGCAGCTTATCCGGGGAGGAAAAACTGTTTTTT